These 10 T cell receptor beta chains were all obtained from the same sample, sequenced in a study of T cells in Graves' hyperthyroidism and ophthalmopathy (dated 2019 in TCRdb). Library creation used multiplex PCR. Data came from an Illumina HiSeq 2000. Amplification of TCR beta CDR3 regions was carried out from RNA transcripts. A first-round RT-PCR of the TCR CDR3 used the HTBI primer set with the Qiagen OneStep RT-PCR kit. In-frame beta chains were kept once TCRdb had trimmed the public reads at Q25 with fastp and called clones with MiXCR. Rows matching on CDR3 protein sequence are summarized as one entry with the most common DNA and genes. The sample has around 340,000 distinct CDR3 sequences on record, 16% of them singletons. The ten largest clones add up to approximately 31% of the sample. Material: blood. All receptors come from a man between 25 and 39 years old with Graves' hyperthyroidism.

The sample holds many counts of this clonotype. The chain joins TRBV30 to TRBJ1-5; no firm D call. Per germline, CDR1 GTSNPN and CDR2 SVGIG (reference sequence). Trimming shortened V by 2 bases and J by 4 bases, and 12 bases separated the two germline ends. CDR3 length: 14 amino acids. CDR3 nucleotides: TGTGCCTGGAGTTCTAACACGAAAAATCAGCCCCAGCATTTT. Residues: CAWSSNTKNQPQHF.

CDR3 nucleotides: TGTGCCAGCAGCTTAGTGCCGGGACAGGCCAACACTGAAGCTTTCTTT. Its protein product is CASSLVPGQANTEAFF. The chain combines TRBV11-2 with TRBJ1-1, with 8 bases matching TRBD1. The CDR3 loop spans 16 amino acids. Germline lookup yields CDR1 SGHAT and CDR2 FQNNGV. The V and J ends lost 1 base and 2 bases, in that order; junction bases with no gene match: 6.

The chain carries TRBV11-3 and TRBJ2-2, with 9 positions matching TRBD2. This CDR3 spans 16 amino acids. V trimming: 1 base; J trimming: 7 bases; junction bases outside the gene matches: 7. The germline gives CDR1 SGHNT, CDR2 YENEEA. The CDR3 spells CASSLGGRAGGGELFF. CDR3 DNA: TGTGCCAGCAGCTTAGGCGGGAGGGCCGGCGGCGGGGAGCTGTTTTTT. Full variable domain (rest looked up from reference TRBV11-3 and TRBJ2-2): EAGVVQSPRYKIIEKKQPVAFWCNPISGHNTLYWYLQNLGQGPELLIRYENEEAVDDSQLPKDRFSAERLKGVDSTLKIQPAELGDSAVYLCASSLGGRAGGGELFFGEGSRLTVL.

This clonotype was observed a few times. This sequence joins TRBV20-1 and TRBJ1-3; D is unresolved. Germline loops: CDR1 DFQATT, CDR2 SNEGSKA (reference sequence). V was shortened by 3 bases and J by 0 bases, with 6 bases between the two germline ends. CDR3 size: 13 residues. For the CDR3, the DNA is TGCAGTGCTAGGGCACCCTCTGGAAACACCATATATTTT. It specifies CSARAPSGNTIYF.

This clonotype was seen many times. The genes are TRBV24-1 and TRBJ2-5; 9 bases map to TRBD1. V lost 2 bases, J lost 8 bases, and 11 bases stayed unmatched. CDR1 is KGHDR, CDR2 SFDVKD, per germline. CDR3 length equals 16 residues. CDR3 coding DNA: TGTGCCACCAGTGATTACCGAACGGGACAGGGTTCCACCCAGTACTTC. Its protein product is CATSDYRTGQGSTQYF.

CDR3 in DNA: TGTGCCAGCATCCTAGGGCCCCTAGGTTCCTACAATGAGCAGTTCTTC. Its protein is CASILGPLGSYNEQFF. This rearrangement joins TRBV6-1 to TRBJ2-1; D is unresolved. The CDR3 is 16 amino acids. The germline V gene encodes CDR1 MNHNS and CDR2 SASEGT. V lost 7 bases and J lost 1, with 17 bases in between.

This clonotype was counted between two and nine times. The V gene is TRBV7-9, the J gene TRBJ2-7; TRBD1 aligns across 7 bases. Germline CDR1 SEHNR, CDR2 FQNEAQ (reference sequence). The CDR3 contains 13 residues. J gave up 6 bases and V 6 bases, and 8 bases lay outside the gene matches. CDR3 amino acids: CASSFKTGVEQYF. The CDR3 DNA reads TGTGCCAGCAGTTTTAAAACAGGGGTCGAGCAGTACTTC.

This clonotype was observed a few times. The chain carries TRBV20-1 and TRBJ1-6; D perhaps matches TRBD1 (5 bases). CDR3 length: 16 residues. CDR1 DFQATT and CDR2 SNEGSKA come from the germline V gene (reference sequence). V was clipped by 2 bases and J by 4 bases, with 15 bases between them. CDR3 DNA: TGCAGTGCTAGAATACCGGGACCGCGATATAATTCACCCCTCCACTTT. Amino acids: CSARIPGPRYNSPLHF.

The sample holds many counts of this clonotype. The V call is TRBV7-2, the J call TRBJ2-1; D is unresolved. Germline loops: CDR1 SGHTA, CDR2 FQGNSA. The length of the CDR3 is 19 residues. The germline V and J ends were trimmed by 3 bases and 1 base, with 22 bases remaining between them. The CDR3 DNA is TGTGCCAGCAGCTTGTCCCACGGCTTAGGCTCGTGGTCCTACAATGAGCAGTTCTTC. It codes for CASSLSHGLGSWSYNEQFF.

This clonotype was detected ten times or more. The CDR3 reads CAWSEFPELNTEAFF. As DNA, the CDR3 is TGTGCCTGGAGTGAATTCCCCGAATTGAACACTGAAGCTTTCTTT. The rearrangement joins TRBV30 to TRBJ1-1; D not certain. Germline-derived CDR1 and CDR2 are GTSNPN and SVGIG (reference sequence). V was pared by 1 base and J by 0 bases, with 12 bases between. CDR3 length equals 15 residues.